A single sample gave rise to the 29 T cell receptor beta chains below, sequenced in a study of T cell responses to AZD1222 COVID-19 vaccine. The repertoire was sequenced with immunoSEQ multiplex PCR; TCRdb's copy has only in-frame clones and lacks some. The sample has 80,000 or so clones; just over 90% are singletons. Sequencing used peripheral blood, obtained 28 days after the second AZD1222 dose. The receptors originated from an adult who received the AZD1222 COVID-19 vaccine.

The chain joins TRBV5-5 to TRBJ1-4; TRBD1 agrees at 7 bases. Germline V gene data show CDR1 as SGHKS and CDR2 as YYEKEE (reference sequence). This CDR3 has 17 residues. Trimming took 2 bases from V and 0 from J; bases not matched to a gene: 7. The CDR3, as DNA: TGTGCCAGCAGCTTTCGGACAGGACCCGCAACTAATGAAAAACTGTTTTTT. It codes for CASSFRTGPATNEKLFF.

The rearrangement links TRBV24-1 to TRBJ2-1; no firm D call. Trimming took off 7 bases at V and 8 bases at J, with 14 bases between the two ends. Per germline, CDR1 KGHDR and CDR2 SFDVKD. This CDR3 is built from 13 residues. CDR3 DNA: TGTGCCACCAGCGGGTACCCCTCGGATGAGCAGTTCTTC. Residues: CATSGYPSDEQFF.

This rearrangement joins TRBV7-3 to TRBJ2-1, with D perhaps TRBD1 or TRBD2 (5 bases each). Germline CDR1 reads SGHTA; CDR2 reads FQGTGA. The CDR3 has 14 amino acids. V lost 2 bases and J 8 bases, leaving 13 bases between the germline ends. The chain's CDR3 is CASSLLGRVDEQFF. The CDR3 DNA reads TGTGCCAGCAGCTTACTGGGGCGGGTCGATGAGCAGTTCTTC.

The gene calls are TRBV4-2 and TRBJ2-7, with D possibly TRBD1 on 6 matching bases. Per germline, CDR1 LGHNA and CDR2 YNFKEQ. This CDR3 has 15 amino acids. Trimming pared 0 bases from V and 3 bases from J, leaving 12 bases between. CDR3 in DNA: TGTGCCAGCAGCCAAGAGATTCGGGACAACTACGAGCAGTACTTC. This codes for CASSQEIRDNYEQYF.

V is TRBV5-1 and J is TRBJ2-3; weak D call: TRBD2 (7 bases). There are 13 residues in the CDR3. Germline lookup yields CDR1 SGHRS and CDR2 YFSETQ. Trimming left V 3 bases short and J 4 bases short, with 9 bases between. CDR3 sequence (DNA): TGCGCCAGCAGCTGGGGGGGCGCAGATACGCAGTATTTT. Encoded protein: CASSWGGADTQYF.

The J gene is TRBJ2-7, the V gene TRBV7-2; 16 positions agree with TRBD2. The CDR3 runs 19 residues. Germline values: CDR1 SGHTA, CDR2 FQGNSA. Losses at the gene ends were 5 bases for V and 2 bases for J; bases not matched to a gene: 12. CDR3 DNA sequence: TGTGCCAGCAGCGCACCGGGACTAGCGGGAGGGCCTTCGACCTACGAGCAGTACTTC. Amino acids: CASSAPGLAGGPSTYEQYF.

The rearrangement uses TRBV3-1 (or the pseudogene TRBV3-2) and TRBJ1-1, with D perhaps TRBD1 (5 bases). The CDR3 loop spans 15 amino acids. The V gene's germline CDR1 is LGHDT and CDR2 YNNKEL (reference sequence). V gave up 1 base and J gave up 1 base, with 10 bases separating them. The CDR3 nucleotides read TGTGCCAGCAGCCAAGCGCCCACAGGGAACACTGAAGCTTTCTTT. Translation gives CASSQAPTGNTEAFF.

This chain links TRBV4-1 with TRBJ2-7, with D maybe TRBD2 (7 bases). The CDR3 is 19 residues long. V was clipped by 3 bases and J by 7 bases, with 31 bases between them. CDR1 and CDR2 from the germline V gene are MGHRA and YSYEKL. The CDR3 region is CASSQRGLGGGSFPQEQYF. CDR3 sequence (DNA): TGCGCCAGCAGCCAGAGGGGTCTAGGGGGGGGCTCTTTTCCCCAGGAGCAGTACTTC.

The CDR3 sequence: CASTYGGQDEAFF. The CDR3 nucleotides read TGTGCCAGCACCTATGGCGGGCAAGATGAAGCTTTCTTT. The chain couples TRBV12-3 or TRBV12-4 to TRBJ1-1; no clear D. CDR3 size: 13 residues. V lost 7 bases and J 7 bases, leaving 16 bases between the germline ends.

The chain couples TRBV5-6 to TRBJ2-3; 13 positions match TRBD2. The V gene end was trimmed by 2 bases and the J gene end by 2 bases; junction bases not matched to a gene: 2. CDR3 size: 16 residues. Per germline, CDR1 SGHDT and CDR2 YYEEEE. The CDR3 DNA reads as TGTGCCAGCAGCTTACTAGCGGGAGGGCACACAGATACGCAGTATTTT. This translates into CASSLLAGGHTDTQYF.

The genes are TRBV6-5 and TRBJ1-2; 7 nucleotides agree with TRBD1. Trimming removed 6 bases from V and 7 bases from J; junction bases left unmatched: 8. From germline, CDR1 is MNHEY and CDR2 SVGAGI. The CDR3 is 13 amino acids. This CDR3 reads CASRPTGRSGYTF. CDR3 bases: TGTGCCAGCAGGCCGACAGGGCGAAGTGGCTACACCTTC.

The V gene is TRBV7-9, the J gene TRBJ2-7; 9 bases are shared with TRBD1. Germline V CDR1 and CDR2: SEHNR, FQNEAQ (reference sequence). CDR3 length: 16 residues. With 6 bases clipped from V and 0 bases from J, the junction kept 9 bases outside the gene matches. CDR3 nucleotide sequence: TGTGCCAGCAGTTCAATCGGGACAGGGTTCTCCTACGAGCAGTACTTC. It codes for CASSSIGTGFSYEQYF.

The chain employs TRBV10-3 and TRBJ2-7, with TRBD2 matching over 13 bases. From germline, CDR1 is ENHRY and CDR2 SYGVKD. After removal of 3 bases from V and 3 bases from J, the junction contained 5 bases not matched to a gene. The CDR3 is 16 amino acids. CDR3 loop: CAISDPGTSGNYEQYF. CDR3 nucleotides: TGTGCCATCAGTGACCCCGGGACTAGCGGGAACTACGAGCAGTACTTC.

V and J are TRBV7-8 and TRBJ2-1, with D hard to call. Trimming left V 5 bases short and J 2 bases short, with 7 bases between. Germline CDR1 and CDR2: SGHVS and FQNEAQ. The CDR3 spans 13 residues. CDR3 DNA sequence: TGTGCCAGCAGCCTGGGGACCTACAATGAGCAGTTCTTC. Translation: CASSLGTYNEQFF.

This clone was observed a handful of times. The chain is built from TRBV9 and TRBJ2-1; 7 bases align to TRBD2. The CDR3 covers 15 residues. V trimming: 5 bases; J trimming: 0 bases; junction bases outside the gene matches: 5. The V gene's germline CDR1 is SGDLS and CDR2 YYNGEE. In DNA, the CDR3 is TGTGCCAGCAGGCGGGGGAGGAGCTCCTACAATGAGCAGTTCTTC. Translated, it gives CASRRGRSSYNEQFF. The variable domain in full, with the rest retrieved from reference TRBV9 and TRBJ2-1, is DSGVTQTPKHLITATGQRVTLRCSPRSGDLSVYWYQQSLDQGLQFLIQYYNGEERAKGNILERFSAQQFPDLHSELNLSSLELGDSALYFCASRRGRSSYNEQFFGPGTRLTVL.

The sample holds one count of this clone. The rearrangement uses TRBV19 and TRBJ2-7; TRBD1 aligns across 9 bases. The germline gives CDR1 LNHDA, CDR2 SQIVND (reference sequence). After removal of 5 bases from V and 3 bases from J, the junction contained 5 bases not matched to a gene. This CDR3 has 14 residues. The CDR3 nucleotides read TGTGCCAGTAGTTCTGGGACAGGGAACTACGAGCAGTACTTC. Translated: CASSSGTGNYEQYF. The full variable domain, rest sourced from reference TRBV19 and TRBJ2-7, is DGGITQSPKYLFRKEGQNVTLSCEQNLNHDAMYWYRQDPGQGLRLIYYSQIVNDFQKGDIAEGYSVSREKKESFPLTVTSAQKNPTAFYLCASSSGTGNYEQYFGPGTRLTVT.

The rearrangement joins TRBV2 to TRBJ2-2, with TRBD2 matching over 9 bases. The CDR3 is 18 amino acids. J gave up 3 bases and V 7 bases, and 15 bases lay outside the gene matches. Germline V gene lookup returns CDR1 SNHLY and CDR2 FYNNEI. Written as DNA, the CDR3 is TGTGCCAGCATCGGGGAAGCGGGGGGACGGGTGTACACCGGGGAGCTGTTTTTT. It translates to CASIGEAGGRVYTGELFF.

J is TRBJ2-3 and V is TRBV5-6; 7 positions match TRBD2. Germline V gives CDR1 SGHDT, CDR2 YYEEEE. This CDR3 spans 11 amino acids. The V and J ends lost 3 bases and 10 bases, in that order; junction bases with no gene match: 2. Here the CDR3 DNA reads TGTGCCAGCAGCTGGGAGGGGCCGCAGTATTTT. Translation gives CASSWEGPQYF.

This clone has just one count. The chain is built from TRBV7-7 and TRBJ1-1; D unresolved. The CDR3 covers 13 residues. The germline V and J ends were trimmed by 0 bases and 5 bases, with 7 bases remaining between them. The germline V gene encodes CDR1 SSHAT and CDR2 FNYEAQ (reference sequence). CDR3 nucleotides: TGTGCCAGCAGCTTAGCTGAGGGAACTGAAGCTTTCTTT. Its protein is CASSLAEGTEAFF. The full variable domain, with the rest looked up from reference TRBV7-7 and TRBJ1-1, is GAGVSQSPRYKVTKRGQDVTLRCDPISSHATLYWYQQALGQGPEFLTYFNYEAQPDKSGLPSDRFSAERPEGSISTLTIQRTEQRDSAMYRCASSLAEGTEAFFGQGTRLTVV.

This rearrangement joins TRBV7-2 to TRBJ2-1; D may correspond to TRBD1 or TRBD2 (6 bases each). In germline, CDR1 is SGHTA, CDR2 FQGNSA. V lost 7 bases and J lost 8, with 18 bases in between. This CDR3 comprises 14 residues. This CDR3 reads CASNRERGVYEQFF. The CDR3 DNA follows: TGTGCCAGCAACCGCGAAAGGGGGGTCTATGAGCAGTTCTTC.

The CDR3 nucleotides are TGTGCCAGCAGCCTCGGACAGGGAAAAGGTCTTTACACCTTC. This translates into CASSLGQGKGLYTF. This chain connects TRBV5-8 to TRBJ1-2; 8 positions agree with TRBD1. CDR3 length equals 14 residues. Germline V lookup: CDR1 SGHTS, CDR2 YDEGEE. V was pared by 4 bases and J by 11 bases, with 13 bases of the junction left unmatched.

The rearrangement links TRBV12-5 to TRBJ1-2, with no clear D. The CDR3 is made up of 16 amino acids. With 6 bases removed from V and 5 bases from J, the gap between germline ends came to 22 bases. CDR1 LGHNT and CDR2 FRNRAP come from the germline V gene. Written as DNA, the CDR3 is TGTGCTAGTGGCCCCTCCGGCCAAGGAGCTTGGTATGGCTACACCTTC. Translated, it gives CASGPSGQGAWYGYTF.

The V and J genes are TRBV27 and TRBJ2-3; 8 bases align to TRBD2. CDR1 is MNHEY, CDR2 SMNVEV, per germline (reference sequence). V gave up 9 bases and J gave up 5 bases; unmatched junction bases: 4. The CDR3 sequence is 12 residues long. DNA for the CDR3: TGTGCCAGTACCAGCGGGGGAGATACGCAGTATTTT. It yields the protein CASTSGGDTQYF.

The chain joins TRBV15 to TRBJ2-7; TRBD1 agrees at 7 bases. This CDR3 spans 14 amino acids. V lost 3 bases to trimming and J lost 2 bases; unmatched junction nucleotides: 4. From germline, CDR1 is LNHNV and CDR2 YYDKDF (reference sequence). CDR3 amino acids: CATSSGDSTYEQYF. DNA for the CDR3: TGTGCCACCAGCAGCGGGGACAGCACCTACGAGCAGTACTTC.

The genes are TRBV11-2 and TRBJ1-5; D is undetermined. Germline values: CDR1 SGHAT, CDR2 FQNNGV. With 3 bases removed from V and 0 bases from J, the gap between germline ends came to 9 bases. This CDR3 has 15 amino acids. CDR3 sequence (DNA): TGTGCCAGCAGCTTTCTGGGAGATAGCAATCAGCCCCAGCATTTT. The encoded protein is CASSFLGDSNQPQHF.

This clone showed up just once. The chain recombines TRBV4-1 with TRBJ2-7; D perhaps matches TRBD2 (6 bases). Germline-derived CDR1 and CDR2 are MGHRA and YSYEKL. This CDR3 is 14 amino acids long. V was shortened by 1 base and J by 2 bases, with 9 bases between the two germline ends. The CDR3 DNA sequence: TGCGCCAGCAGCCAAGGGGGGGTAACCTACGAGCAGTACTTC. Translating gives CASSQGGVTYEQYF.

The V gene is TRBV9, the J gene TRBJ2-1, with TRBD2 matching over 7 bases. V gave up 7 bases and J gave up 3 bases; unmatched junction bases: 7. Germline V gene data show CDR1 as SGDLS and CDR2 as YYNGEE. The CDR3 is 14 residues long. CDR3 sequence: CASGRGRDYNEQFF. CDR3 nucleotide sequence: TGTGCCAGCGGACGCGGGAGAGACTACAATGAGCAGTTCTTC.

This clone was recorded only once. V usage is TRBV3-1 (or the pseudogene TRBV3-2) and J usage is TRBJ1-1; D might be TRBD1 (5 bases). Germline values: CDR1 LGHDT, CDR2 YNNKEL (reference sequence). Trimming stripped 4 bases from V and 12 bases from J, with 15 bases between. The CDR3 extends over 12 amino acids. CDR3 sequence reads: CASSLGTGRTFF. CDR3 nucleotides: TGTGCCAGCAGCCTTGGTACAGGACGGACTTTCTTT.

The chain joins TRBV4-2 to TRBJ2-2; 15 nucleotides match TRBD2. The CDR3 contains 20 residues. V lost 0 bases, J lost 5 bases, and 10 bases stayed unmatched. Per germline, CDR1 LGHNA and CDR2 YNFKEQ. CDR3 residues: CASSQDPWTSGRGGTGELFF. Written as DNA, the CDR3 is TGTGCCAGCAGCCAAGATCCGTGGACTAGCGGGAGGGGAGGAACCGGGGAGCTGTTTTTT.